The rows below give T cell receptor beta chains drawn from one sample of a study of T cell responses to AZD1222 COVID-19 vaccine. The repertoire was sequenced with immunoSEQ multiplex PCR; TCRdb's copy has only in-frame clones and lacks some. This table holds some 97,000 clones, around 90% found once. The starting material was peripheral blood, obtained on day 0 of AZD1222 vaccination. All receptors come from an adult in good health. Both conserved end residues are part of each CDR3. D genes are given only for firm matches. A row's size may be missing; if present it is once, few, many or a size class.

-	TRBV7-2	TRBJ1-6	-	TGTGCCAGCAGGGGGGGGAGCTCCTATAATTCACCCCTCCACTTT	CASRGGSSYNSPLHF
-	TRBV2	TRBJ2-7	TRBD2	TGTGCCAGCAAAAGGGGGCCTAGCGGGAGCGCGGGCGAGCAGTACTTC	CASKRGPSGSAGEQYF
-	TRBV5-5	TRBJ2-7	TRBD2	TGTGCCAGCAGCTTCGGGGCCCCGGCGGGGGGGGCCTACGAGCAGTACTTC	CASSFGAPAGGAYEQYF
-	TRBV7-2	TRBJ2-7	-	TGTGCCAGCAGCCCCGGGAGCGGATATTCCTACGAGCAGTACTTC	CASSPGSGYSYEQYF
-	TRBV5-6	TRBJ2-7	TRBD1	TGTGCCAGCAGCTTTTACAGGGGGCCACTCTGGGGCGAGCAGTACTTC	CASSFYRGPLWGEQYF
-	TRBV11-3	TRBJ2-1	-	TGTGCCAGCAGCTCCCGGGACTACAATGAGCAGTTCTTC	CASSSRDYNEQFF
-	TRBV10-3	TRBJ1-1	-	TGTGCCATCAGTGAGAGAGAAACTGAAGCTTTCTTT	CAISERETEAFF
-	TRBV13	TRBJ2-1	-	TGTGCCAGCAGCTTAGTAGGGCCCAATGAGCAGTTCTTC	CASSLVGPNEQFF
-	TRBV3-1/TRBV3-2	TRBJ2-6	-	TGTGCCAGCAGTCCTCAATCGGGGTCTGGGGCCAACGTCCTGACTTTC	CASSPQSGSGANVLTF
-	TRBV5-8	TRBJ1-5	TRBD1	TGTGCCAGCAGCTTGGGACAGGGCGCACAGCCCCAGCATTTT	CASSLGQGAQPQHF
-	TRBV9	TRBJ2-3	-	TGTGCCAGCAGCGTAGGCCCGCCTGGAGCCGCCCGCCGGACAGATACGCAGTATTTT	CASSVGPPGAARRTDTQYF
-	TRBV5-8	TRBJ1-5	TRBD1	TGTGCCAGCAGGGACAGGGGGGGCAATCAGCCCCAGCATTTT	CASRDRGGNQPQHF
-	TRBV7-9	TRBJ1-4	-	TGTGCCAGCAGCTTGGTGACCGAGGGGGTGGCAAAACTGTTTTTT	CASSLVTEGVAKLFF
-	TRBV4-3	TRBJ2-6	-	TGCGCCAGCAGCCAAGAACTGCGTTCCGGGGCCAACGTCCTGACTTTC	CASSQELRSGANVLTF
-	TRBV5-4	TRBJ2-5	-	TGTGCCAGCAGCCCCGGGAGTCTCCAAGAGACCCAGTACTTC	CASSPGSLQETQYF
-	TRBV5-4	TRBJ1-1	-	TGTGCCAGCAGCTTGGGGTCTGAAGCTTTCTTT	CASSLGSEAFF
-	TRBV30	TRBJ1-2	TRBD1	TGTGCCTGGAGTTCCGGACAGGAAGCTAACTATGGCTACACCTTC	CAWSSGQEANYGYTF
-	TRBV21-1	TRBJ1-1	-	TGTGCCAGCAGCCCGCCCCTCGTTCAGGGGATCTCGGACACTGAAGCTTTCTTT	CASSPPLVQGISDTEAFF
-	TRBV9	TRBJ1-2	TRBD1	TGTGCCAGCAGCGTAGGCACAGGGGCAGGCTATGGCTACACCTTC	CASSVGTGAGYGYTF
-	TRBV7-6	TRBJ2-5	TRBD1	TGTGCCAGCAGCTTGGTGACAGGGGGCCGAGAGACCCAGTACTTC	CASSLVTGGRETQYF
once	TRBV11-3	TRBJ2-5	-	TGTGCCAGCAGCTTCTCAGAGACCCAGTACTTC	CASSFSETQYF
once	TRBV30	TRBJ1-1	-	TGTGCCTGGAGGCGGGGGTCGGGCATCACTGAAGCTTTCTTT	CAWRRGSGITEAFF